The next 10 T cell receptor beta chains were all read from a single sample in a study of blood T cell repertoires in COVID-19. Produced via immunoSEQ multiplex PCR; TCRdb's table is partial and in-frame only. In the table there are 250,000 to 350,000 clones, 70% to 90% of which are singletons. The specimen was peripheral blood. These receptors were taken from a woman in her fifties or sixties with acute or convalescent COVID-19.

This CDR3 reads CAISLGDTEAFF. The CDR3 DNA is TGTGCCATCAGTCTCGGTGACACTGAAGCTTTCTTT. This rearrangement joins TRBV10-3 to TRBJ1-1; D remains unclear. The CDR3 has 12 residues. V was shortened by 5 bases and J by 3 bases, with 7 bases between the two germline ends. Germline assignment: CDR1 ENHRY and CDR2 SYGVKD.

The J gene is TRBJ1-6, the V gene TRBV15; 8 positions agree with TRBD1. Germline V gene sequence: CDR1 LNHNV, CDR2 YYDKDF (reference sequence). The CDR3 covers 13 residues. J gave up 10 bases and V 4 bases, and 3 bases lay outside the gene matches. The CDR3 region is CATSTGGRSPLHF. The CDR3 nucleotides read TGTGCCACCAGCACAGGGGGCCGATCACCCCTCCACTTT.

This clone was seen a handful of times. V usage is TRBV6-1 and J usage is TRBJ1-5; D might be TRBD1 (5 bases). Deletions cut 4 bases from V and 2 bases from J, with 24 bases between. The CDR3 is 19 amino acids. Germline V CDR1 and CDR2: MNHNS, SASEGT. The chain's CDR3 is CASSGTRRDGLRGNQPQHF. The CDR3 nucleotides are TGTGCCAGCAGTGGGACACGAAGGGATGGGTTACGGGGCAATCAGCCCCAGCATTTT.

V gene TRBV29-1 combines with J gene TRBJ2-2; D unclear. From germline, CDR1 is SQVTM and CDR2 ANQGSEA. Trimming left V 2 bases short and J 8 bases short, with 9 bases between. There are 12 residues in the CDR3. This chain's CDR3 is CSVERVSGELFF. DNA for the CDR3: TGCAGCGTTGAACGGGTCTCAGGGGAGCTGTTTTTT.

CDR3: CASSPQGQGLATNEKLFF. DNA for the CDR3: TGTGCCAGCTCACCACAGGGACAGGGCTTAGCAACTAATGAAAAACTGTTTTTT. The chain joins TRBV18 to TRBJ1-4; 9 bases fit TRBD1. V lost 1 base to trimming and J lost 0 bases; unmatched junction nucleotides: 6. Germline V gene sequence: CDR1 KGHSH, CDR2 LQKENI. This CDR3 is built from 18 residues.

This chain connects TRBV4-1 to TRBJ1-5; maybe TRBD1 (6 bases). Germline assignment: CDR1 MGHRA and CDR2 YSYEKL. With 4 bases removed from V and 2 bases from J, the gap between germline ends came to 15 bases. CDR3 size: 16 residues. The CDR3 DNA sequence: TGCGCCAGCAGCCTCCTAGGGGGATTGGGCAATCAGCCCCAGCATTTT. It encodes CASSLLGGLGNQPQHF.

CDR3 in amino acids: CASSPPGSVNEQFF. CDR3 in DNA: TGTGCCAGCAGCCCCCCCGGGAGTGTAAATGAGCAGTTCTTC. The chain uses TRBV7-3 and TRBJ2-1; D perhaps matches TRBD2 (6 bases). CDR3 length: 14 residues. CDR1 SGHTA and CDR2 FQGTGA come from the germline V gene. V was shortened by 5 bases and J by 7 bases, with 15 bases between the two germline ends. Complete variable domain (other parts from reference TRBV7-3 and TRBJ2-1): GAGVSQTPSNKVTEKGKYVELRCDPISGHTALYWYRQSLGQGPEFLIYFQGTGAADDSGLPNDRFFAVRPEGSVSTLKIQRTERGDSAVYLCASSPPGSVNEQFFGPGTRLTVL.

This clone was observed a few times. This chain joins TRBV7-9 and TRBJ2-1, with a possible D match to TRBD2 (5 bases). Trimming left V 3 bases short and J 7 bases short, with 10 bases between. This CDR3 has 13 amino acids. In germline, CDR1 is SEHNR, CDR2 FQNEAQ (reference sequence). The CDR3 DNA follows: TGTGCCAGCAGCTTCATAGCGTCGAATGAGCAGTTCTTC. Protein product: CASSFIASNEQFF.

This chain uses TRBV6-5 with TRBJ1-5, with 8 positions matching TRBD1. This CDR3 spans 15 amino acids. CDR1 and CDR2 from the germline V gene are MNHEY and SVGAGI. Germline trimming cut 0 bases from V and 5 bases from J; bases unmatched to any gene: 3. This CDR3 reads CASSYSGQGDQPQHF. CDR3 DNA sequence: TGTGCCAGCAGTTACTCCGGACAGGGAGATCAGCCCCAGCATTTT.

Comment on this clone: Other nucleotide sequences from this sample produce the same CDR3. The CDR3 DNA reads TGTGCCAGTCGGGGACAGGGCAATCAGCCCCAGCATTTT. This gives the protein CASRGQGNQPQHF. The chain links TRBV19 to TRBJ1-5; 8 bases line up with TRBD1. After removal of 8 bases from V and 2 bases from J, the junction contained 2 bases not matched to a gene. The germline CDR1 and CDR2 sequences are LNHDA and SQIVND (reference sequence). The CDR3 spans 13 residues.